The clone carrying this T cell receptor (beta chain) was found a few times. No antigen is known for it. The sample belongs to a study of cytomegalovirus exposure and HLA in healthy donors. General study results and limits: The authors listed 150 to 200 TCR beta chains as cytomegalovirus-associated. The classifier reportedly diagnosed cytomegalovirus status with high specificity and sensitivity. The tendency of first-cohort TCR clusters to co-occur in the 90 to 150 validation repertoires was the finding of a later analysis.

The assay was immunoSEQ multiplex PCR, and TCRdb's table has in-frame clones only and misses some. The sample lists tens of thousands of clones; approximately 96% were seen once. Per the germline V gene, CDR1 is MNHNS and CDR2 is SASEGT. The CDR3 extends over 15 amino acids. V was shortened by 4 bases and J by 1 base, with 12 bases between the two germline ends. Among the approximately 110 subjects of the validation cohort, separate from the approximately 660-subject first cohort, were the donors. This TCR derives from a man between 18 and 29 years old in good health and CMV-seronegative. Sample: PBMCs. The rearrangement links TRBV6-1 to TRBJ2-3, with D maybe TRBD2 (5 bases). CDR3 bases: TGTGCCAGCAGTGGTCCTGGGAGTCGCACAGATACGCAGTATTTT. Protein sequence: CASSGPGSRTDTQYF.